The rows below give T cell receptor beta chains drawn from one sample of a study of chemoradiotherapy in HPV16-positive cancers. TCRdb's copy holds only in-frame clones and misses some; the assay was immunoSEQ multiplex PCR. The sample contains 11,000 or so clones, 63% of which appear only once. The material was obtained from a patient who underwent chemoradiotherapy. Every receptor here comes from a human donor with HPV-associated anogenital cancer. Each CDR3 is given with its conserved first and last residue. The D gene is left open where the match is weak. Clone sizes are given selectively: once, few, many, or a class where the clone is expanded.

>TRBJ2-6|-|-|TRBV7-9
CASSLRASGANVLTF
TGTGCCAGCAGCTTACGCGCCTCTGGGGCCAACGTCCTGACTTTC
>TRBJ1-2|-|-|TRBV6-5
CASSYSSGIGYGYTF
TGTGCCAGCAGTTACTCGTCAGGGATAGGGTATGGCTACACCTTC
>TRBJ1-1|-|-|TRBV7-8
CASSDRAAYRAFF
TGTGCCAGCAGCGACCGGGCCGCGTACCGTGCTTTCTTT
>TRBJ1-4|-|-|TRBV10-3
CAISESGGRNEKLFF
TGTGCCATCAGTGAGTCTGGGGGCAGAAATGAAAAACTGTTTTTT
>TRBJ2-6|-|few|TRBV27
CASSPRRGGGANVLTF
TGTGCCAGCAGTCCCCGGAGGGGGGGTGGGGCCAACGTCCTGACTTTC
>TRBJ2-5|TRBD1|few|TRBV19
CASSMGQGQETQYF
TGTGCCAGTAGTATGGGACAGGGGCAAGAGACCCAGTACTTC
>TRBJ1-1|-|few|TRBV7-9
CASSSGGFTEAFF
TGTGCCAGCAGCTCGGGGGGCTTCACTGAAGCTTTCTTT
>TRBJ2-7|-|few|TRBV9
CASSSGYEQYF
TGTGCCAGCAGCTCAGGCTACGAGCAGTACTTC
>TRBJ1-6|-|few|TRBV20-1
CSAGLQRILHF
TGCAGTGCTGGCCTTCAGAGAATCCTCCACTTT
>TRBJ2-5|-|-|TRBV28
CASRAQRGTEETQYF
TGTGCCAGCAGGGCTCAAAGGGGCACAGAAGAGACCCAGTACTTC
>TRBJ1-5|-|-|TRBV15
CATSRGGTGQPQHF
TGTGCCACCAGCAGAGGGGGGACGGGTCAGCCCCAGCATTTT
>TRBJ2-7|-|-|TRBV28
CASRSGLTSEQYF
TGTGCCAGCAGGTCGGGACTCACGAGCGAGCAGTACTTC
>TRBJ1-1|TRBD1|-|TRBV28
CASSSGQGTEAFF
TGTGCCAGCAGTTCCGGACAGGGGACTGAAGCTTTCTTT
>TRBJ1-6|-|-|TRBV12-5
CASGSTGSSYNSPLHF
TGTGCTAGTGGTTCGACAGGAAGCTCCTATAATTCACCCCTCCACTTT
>TRBJ1-1|TRBD1|-|TRBV27
CASSPDRATEAFF
TGTGCCAGCAGCCCGGACAGGGCCACTGAAGCTTTCTTT
>TRBJ1-1|-|-|TRBV5-1
CASSLMRIDTEAFF
TGCGCCAGCAGCTTGATGCGGATAGACACTGAAGCTTTCTTT
>TRBJ2-5|-|-|TRBV9
CASSVGPEGETQYF
TGTGCCAGCAGCGTAGGTCCAGAGGGGGAGACCCAGTACTTC
>TRBJ1-6|-|-|TRBV6-4
CASSSELNSPLHF
TGTGCCAGCAGTTCAGAACTTAATTCACCCCTCCACTTT
>TRBJ2-2|TRBD1|-|TRBV27
CASTPSTAGTGYTGELFF
TGTGCCAGCACCCCCTCGACCGCCGGGACAGGTTATACCGGGGAGCTGTTTTTT
>TRBJ2-1|TRBD1|-|TRBV5-4
CASSLGQGAVNEQFF
TGTGCCAGCAGCCTGGGACAGGGGGCGGTCAATGAGCAGTTCTTC
>TRBJ1-1|-|-|TRBV15
CATSRDLASGAFF
TGTGCCACCAGCAGAGACCTGGCCTCCGGAGCTTTCTTT
>TRBJ2-2|TRBD2|-|TRBV9
CASSGTSGGPLFF
TGTGCCAGCAGCGGCACTAGCGGGGGGCCCCTGTTTTTT
>TRBJ2-2|-|-|TRBV7-7
CASSPLPGGELFF
TGTGCTAGCAGCCCCCTCCCCGGGGGGGAGCTGTTTTTT
>TRBJ1-3|-|-|TRBV6-5
CATRLTPASGNTIYF
TGTGCCACTAGGCTGACACCGGCCTCTGGAAACACCATATATTTT
>TRBJ1-1|TRBD1|-|TRBV27
CASSPWDRVNTEAFF
TGTGCCAGCAGTCCCTGGGACAGAGTGAACACTGAAGCTTTCTTT
>TRBJ2-5|-|-|TRBV5-1
CASRGTTGAQETQYF
TGCGCCAGCAGGGGGACTACAGGGGCCCAAGAGACCCAGTACTTC
>TRBJ1-1|-|-|TRBV9
CASSPTGDTEAFF
TGTGCCAGCAGTCCAACAGGCGACACTGAAGCTTTCTTT
>TRBJ2-5|-|-|TRBV5-1
CASSFASLRDETQYF
TGCGCCAGCAGCTTTGCGTCCCTCAGGGATGAGACCCAGTACTTC
>TRBJ1-2|-|-|TRBV18
CASSPEGAYGYTF
TGTGCCAGCTCACCAGAAGGGGCCTATGGCTACACCTTC
>TRBJ1-6|TRBD1|once|TRBV7-2
CASSLPRGPGNSPLHF
TGTGCCAGCAGCTTACCCAGGGGGCCGGGGAATTCACCCCTCCACTTT
>TRBJ2-7|-|few|TRBV5-1
CASGTEGFSYEQYF
TGCGCCAGCGGCACAGAGGGGTTCTCCTACGAGCAGTACTTC
>TRBJ2-4|-|-|TRBV5-1
CASSQDQNIQYF
TGCGCCAGCAGCCAAGACCAAAACATTCAGTACTTC
>TRBJ2-3|-|-|TRBV2
CASSPTDTQYF
TGTGCCAGCAGCCCCACAGATACGCAGTATTTT
>TRBJ1-2|-|few|TRBV29-1
CSVDSYYGYTF
TGCAGCGTTGACAGTTACTATGGCTACACCTTC
>TRBJ1-2|-|few|TRBV7-8
CASSLETFSNYGYTF
TGTGCCAGCAGCTTAGAAACCTTTTCTAACTATGGCTACACCTTC
>TRBJ1-2|TRBD1|-|TRBV10-3
CATTPTGAGGYTF
TGTGCCACAACACCTACAGGGGCGGGTGGCTACACCTTC
>TRBJ2-7|TRBD2|-|TRBV19
CASSNRWGSGDREQYF
TGTGCCAGTAGCAACCGGTGGGGTAGCGGGGATCGCGAGCAGTACTTC
>TRBJ2-7|TRBD2|-|TRBV9
CASSVGPSGGDQTYEQYF
TGTGCCAGCAGCGTAGGTCCAAGCGGGGGGGATCAGACCTACGAGCAGTACTTC
>TRBJ2-3|-|few|TRBV5-1
CASSLGDTDTQYF
TGCGCCAGCAGCTTGGGCGACACAGATACGCAGTATTTT
>TRBJ1-1|TRBD1|few|TRBV14
CASSRNPGQGNTEAFF
TGTGCCAGCAGCCGCAACCCGGGACAGGGGAACACTGAAGCTTTCTTT
>TRBJ1-1|-|-|TRBV7-8
CASSLELSAGTEAFF
TGTGCCAGCAGCTTAGAACTTTCGGCGGGGACTGAAGCTTTCTTT
>TRBJ1-1|TRBD1|few|TRBV28
CASSLSQGGYTEAFF
TGTGCCAGCAGTTTATCTCAGGGGGGGTACACTGAAGCTTTCTTT
>TRBJ1-5|TRBD1|few|TRBV2
CASRQGAKQPQHF
TGTGCCAGCAGGCAGGGGGCGAAGCAGCCCCAGCATTTT